The 31 T cell receptor beta chains below were found in one sample sequenced in a study of T cells in tuberculosis (dated by TCRdb to between 2018 and 2020). The library relied on the immunoSEQ multiplex PCR assay. In TCRdb, the immuneACCESS table is reduced to in-frame sequences with V and J assigned. These tables do not hold every clone; where another copy was compared, an unresolved V gene accounts for under half, and the others remain unexplained. The sample has about 10,000 clones on record, around 94% of them singletons. Of the sample, roughly 13% is held by the ten largest clones. The specimen was PBMCs. The receptors come from an adult with tuberculosis.

J is TRBJ2-1 and V is TRBV2; a possible D gene is TRBD2 (5 bases). Per the germline V gene, CDR1 is SNHLY and CDR2 is FYNNEI. The CDR3 totals 10 residues. V shed 5 bases and J shed 10 bases, with 6 bases lying between them. CDR3 loop: CASSRGEQFF. The CDR3 coding sequence is TGTGCCAGCAGTAGAGGGGAGCAGTTCTTC. The whole variable domain, filled in from reference TRBV2 and TRBJ2-1, reads EPEVTQTPSHQVTQMGQEVILRCVPISNHLYFYWYRQILGQKVEFLVSFYNNEISEKSEIFDDQFSVERPDGSNFTLKIRSTKLEDSAMYFCASSRGEQFFGPGTRLTVL.

In this sample, this clone turned up once. The chain couples TRBV5-1 to TRBJ1-1, with D maybe TRBD1 (6 bases). Germline-derived CDR1 and CDR2 are SGHRS and YFSETQ. The ends were cut back, 3 bases at V and 3 bases at J, with 15 bases in the middle. The CDR3 covers 15 residues. The CDR3 protein is CASSSGGGADTEAFF. CDR3 sequence (DNA): TGCGCCAGCAGCTCCGGTGGGGGGGCCGACACTGAAGCTTTCTTT.

The rearrangement links TRBV29-1 to TRBJ2-1; 9 bases fit TRBD2. V lost 1 base, J lost 7 bases, and 8 bases stayed unmatched. The CDR3 sequence is 15 residues long. The germline gives CDR1 SQVTM, CDR2 ANQGSEA. Here the CDR3 reads CSVEGAASGVNEQFF. Here the CDR3 DNA reads TGCAGCGTTGAAGGAGCGGCTAGCGGGGTAAATGAGCAGTTCTTC.

The rearrangement joins TRBV19 to TRBJ1-3; D is perhaps TRBD1 (5 bases). V lost 0 bases, J lost 4 bases, and 22 bases lay in between. Looked up from germline, CDR1 is LNHDA and CDR2 is SQIVND (reference sequence). The CDR3 totals 19 residues. The CDR3 here is CASSIDRFATGRVGNTIYF. The CDR3 DNA reads TGTGCCAGTAGTATAGATCGCTTCGCAACAGGTCGAGTGGGAAACACCATATATTTT.

This chain connects TRBV6-1 to TRBJ1-1; a weak D match, TRBD1 (5 bases). From germline, CDR1 is MNHNS and CDR2 SASEGT. Trimming removed 3 bases at V and 1 base at J, with 15 bases between. The CDR3 has 16 residues. CDR3 residues: CASSDPAGRQNTEAFF. CDR3 bases: TGTGCCAGCAGTGACCCGGCGGGACGCCAGAACACTGAAGCTTTCTTT.

V usage is TRBV7-6 and J usage is TRBJ1-3; the D gene is possibly TRBD1 (6 bases). CDR1 and CDR2 from the germline V gene are SGHVS and FNYEAQ. CDR3 length: 15 amino acids. V was clipped by 4 bases and J by 0 bases, with 10 bases between them. The DNA for the CDR3 is TGTGCCAGCAGCTGGGACATGAGCTCTGGAAACACCATATATTTT. Translated, it gives CASSWDMSSGNTIYF. Filled out from reference TRBV7-6 and TRBJ1-3, the complete variable domain reads GAGVSQSPRYKVTKRGQDVALRCDPISGHVSLYWYRQALGQGPEFLTYFNYEAQQDKSGLPNDRFSAERPEGSISTLTIQRTEQRDSAMYRCASSWDMSSGNTIYFGEGSWLTVV.

V usage is TRBV5-4 and J usage is TRBJ2-5; 10 bases are a match to TRBD2. The CDR3 consists of 17 residues. The V and J ends lost 0 bases and 0 bases, in that order; junction bases with no gene match: 5. Germline V lookup: CDR1 SGHNT, CDR2 YYREEE (reference sequence). The CDR3 reads CASSLASGGLYQETQYF. For the CDR3, the DNA is TGTGCCAGCAGCTTGGCTAGCGGGGGCCTGTACCAAGAGACCCAGTACTTC.

The chain couples TRBV7-9 to TRBJ2-7; possibly TRBD1 for D (6 bases). This CDR3 is built from 12 residues. Trimming pared 5 bases from V and 5 bases from J, leaving 10 bases between. Per the germline V gene, CDR1 is SEHNR and CDR2 is FQNEAQ (reference sequence). CDR3 loop: CASSNHRDEQYF. In nucleotides, the CDR3 is TGTGCCAGCAGCAACCACAGGGACGAGCAGTACTTC.

This clone has more than one count but fewer than ten. The V gene is TRBV2, the J gene TRBJ2-3, with 8 positions matching TRBD2. V was clipped by 1 base and J by 6 bases; unmatched bases: 6. The CDR3 length is 15 residues. Germline CDR1 and CDR2: SNHLY and FYNNEI. CDR3 coding DNA: TGTGCCAGCAGTGAAGGGACTAGCAACCACGATACGCAGTATTTT. Translated, it gives CASSEGTSNHDTQYF.

This chain connects TRBV2 to TRBJ1-2, with unresolved D. The germline CDR1 and CDR2 sequences are SNHLY and FYNNEI. V dropped 6 bases and J dropped 8 bases, with 10 bases sitting between them. The CDR3 has 11 amino acids. CDR3 protein: CASRPSGGYTF. As DNA, the CDR3 is TGTGCCAGCAGGCCGTCGGGGGGCTACACCTTC.

The rearrangement links TRBV6-6 to TRBJ2-7, with 9 bases lining up with TRBD1. Germline lookup yields CDR1 MNHNY and CDR2 SVGAGI (reference sequence). This CDR3 is built from 13 residues. The J segment lost 5 bases and the V segment lost 5 bases, leaving 4 bases of the junction unmatched. The DNA for the CDR3 is TGTGCCAGCAGTCGCGGGACAGGGCACGAGCAGTACTTC. It codes for CASSRGTGHEQYF.

V is TRBV2 and J is TRBJ2-2, with 8 bases lining up with TRBD2. Per the germline V gene, CDR1 is SNHLY and CDR2 is FYNNEI. The CDR3 contains 14 residues. V lost 6 bases to trimming and J lost 4 bases; unmatched junction nucleotides: 4. CDR3 nucleotides: TGTGCCAGCAGGGGAACTAGCGGCACCGGGGAGCTGTTTTTT. Protein sequence: CASRGTSGTGELFF.

About this clone: At one end, the junction sequence differs from germline, possibly due to a read error. J is TRBJ1-1 and V is TRBV6-1; 8 bases agree with TRBD1. The CDR3 has 14 amino acids. The germline gives CDR1 MNHNS, CDR2 SASEGT. This CDR3 is CAGSASAGGPEAFF. The CDR3 region has the DNA TGTGCCGGCAGTGCGTCGGCAGGGGGCCCTGAAGCTTTCTTT.

This clone was observed a single time. The chain combines TRBV5-1 with TRBJ2-1; 9 positions agree with TRBD2. Germline CDR1 SGHRS, CDR2 YFSETQ. There are 17 residues in the CDR3. V shed 0 bases, J shed 0 bases, and the junction held 4 bases outside the gene matches. The CDR3 coding sequence is TGCGCCAGCAGCTTGGGAGCGGGGGGCAGCTCCTACAATGAGCAGTTCTTC. Residues: CASSLGAGGSSYNEQFF.

This chain connects TRBV2 to TRBJ2-7, with D tentatively TRBD2 (5 bases). In germline, CDR1 is SNHLY, CDR2 FYNNEI. With 3 bases removed from V and 0 bases from J, the gap between germline ends came to 12 bases. The CDR3 consists of 15 residues. The CDR3 DNA reads TGTGCCAGCAGTGAGGGTAGCGTTAGCTCCTACGAGCAGTACTTC. Its protein is CASSEGSVSSYEQYF.

A single count supports this clone. The chain links TRBV13 to TRBJ2-5; 9 nucleotides agree with TRBD2. V lost 8 bases and J lost 1; bases outside the gene matches: 11. The CDR3 sequence is 16 residues long. The V gene's germline CDR1 is PRHDT and CDR2 FYEKMQ (reference sequence). The CDR3 DNA reads TGTGCCAGCGCGAAAGATAGCGGGGGCTTCCAAGAGACCCAGTACTTC. Protein: CASAKDSGGFQETQYF. The full variable domain, rest sourced from reference TRBV13 and TRBJ2-5, is AAGVIQSPRHLIKEKRETATLKCYPIPRHDTVYWYQQGPGQDPQFLISFYEKMQSDKGSIPDRFSAQQFSDYHSELNMSSLELGDSALYFCASAKDSGGFQETQYFGPGTRLLVL.

This rearrangement joins TRBV2 to TRBJ1-5; 7 bases match TRBD1. The germline CDR1 and CDR2 sequences are SNHLY and FYNNEI. V shed 3 bases, J shed 7 bases, and the junction held 6 bases outside the gene matches. This CDR3 contains 14 residues. In DNA form, the CDR3 reads TGTGCCAGCAGTGATTCCAGGGGGAGACAGCCCCAGCATTTT. Translated: CASSDSRGRQPQHF.

J is TRBJ1-4 and V is TRBV5-1; weak D call: TRBD1 (6 bases). CDR3 length: 15 amino acids. From germline, CDR1 is SGHRS and CDR2 YFSETQ. V was cut by 4 bases and J by 5 bases, with 15 bases left in between. CDR3 in DNA: TGCGCCAGCAGCACCACAGGGTCCTACAATGAAAAACTGTTTTTT. Protein: CASSTTGSYNEKLFF.

The V gene is TRBV5-1, the J gene TRBJ2-2; 7 nucleotides match TRBD2. Germline values: CDR1 SGHRS, CDR2 YFSETQ. V lost 3 bases, J lost 5 bases, and 10 bases stayed unmatched. The length of the CDR3 is 16 residues. The CDR3 nucleotides are TGCGCCAGCAGCTCGGGGACTACAGAGGGGACCGGGGAGCTGTTTTTT. Amino acids: CASSSGTTEGTGELFF.

V gene TRBV5-1 combines with J gene TRBJ2-7; 8 nucleotides line up with TRBD2. J gave up 0 bases and V 5 bases, and 1 base lay outside the gene matches. The CDR3 is made up of 13 amino acids. Germline V lookup: CDR1 SGHRS, CDR2 YFSETQ. The DNA of the CDR3 is TGCGCCAGCAGGAGCGGGAGCTCCTACGAGCAGTACTTC. Amino acid sequence: CASRSGSSYEQYF.

The chain employs TRBV9 and TRBJ1-2; no reliable D call. The CDR3 is 11 amino acids. The germline V gene has CDR1 SGDLS and CDR2 YYNGEE. Trimming removed 5 bases at V and 6 bases at J, with 8 bases between. The CDR3 here is CASRGRDGYTF. CDR3 coding DNA: TGTGCCAGCAGGGGCAGAGATGGCTACACCTTC.

This clone was recorded once. The V gene is TRBV10-3, the J gene TRBJ2-1; D gene unclear. V lost 10 bases and J lost 5, with 12 bases in between. Germline lookup yields CDR1 ENHRY and CDR2 SYGVKD. The CDR3 runs 12 residues. CDR3 coding DNA: TGTGCCACCGAGGCCGTTAACAATGAGCAGTTCTTC. Translated: CATEAVNNEQFF.

The chain has TRBV27 and TRBJ1-1, with D maybe TRBD1 (6 bases). CDR1 MNHEY and CDR2 SMNVEV come from the germline V gene (reference sequence). The CDR3 consists of 16 residues. Trimming took 4 bases from V and 0 from J, leaving 15 bases between them. The CDR3 spells CASSSQKDSMNTEAFF. As DNA, the CDR3 is TGTGCCAGCAGTTCCCAAAAGGACAGCATGAACACTGAAGCTTTCTTT.

The chain employs TRBV27 and TRBJ2-3; 8 bases map to TRBD2. Germline V gene lookup returns CDR1 MNHEY and CDR2 SMNVEV (reference sequence). The CDR3 runs 15 residues. V lost 2 bases to trimming and J lost 0 bases; unmatched junction nucleotides: 1. The CDR3 protein is CASSLASGSTDTQYF. Written as DNA, the CDR3 is TGTGCCAGCAGTTTAGCTAGCGGGAGCACAGATACGCAGTATTTT.

V usage is TRBV10-3 and J usage is TRBJ2-7, with D uncertain. Trimming left V 7 bases short and J 2 bases short, with 9 bases between. This CDR3 has 12 residues. Germline CDR1 ENHRY, CDR2 SYGVKD. DNA for the CDR3: TGTGCCATCAAGAGGCCACCCTACGAGCAGTACTTC. It yields the protein CAIKRPPYEQYF.

The chain has TRBV6-5 and TRBJ2-4; 8 bases agree with TRBD1. The CDR3 sequence is 12 residues long. Germline-derived CDR1 and CDR2 are MNHEY and SVGAGI. Trimming took 4 bases from V and 8 from J; bases not matched to a gene: 1. Here the CDR3 reads CASSSQGDIQYF. The CDR3 bases are TGTGCCAGCAGTTCACAGGGGGACATTCAGTACTTC.

The CDR3 sequence: CSVVVRNYGYTF. The CDR3 DNA reads TGCAGCGTTGTAGTCCGGAACTATGGCTACACCTTC. The V and J genes are TRBV29-1 and TRBJ1-2; D is uncertain. Trimming pared 4 bases from V and 2 bases from J, leaving 8 bases between. The CDR3 sequence is 12 residues long. Germline lookup yields CDR1 SQVTM and CDR2 ANQGSEA.

The V and J genes are TRBV27 and TRBJ2-3, with D possibly being TRBD2 (5 bases). CDR1 is MNHEY, CDR2 SMNVEV, per germline (reference sequence). The CDR3 consists of 13 residues. The V and J ends lost 4 bases and 8 bases respectively, with 13 bases between them. CDR3 amino acids: CASSSGNWGTQYF. The CDR3 nucleotides are TGTGCCAGCAGTTCGGGGAATTGGGGTACGCAGTATTTT.

V and J are TRBV5-1 and TRBJ2-7, with 9 positions matching TRBD1. Germline CDR1 reads SGHRS; CDR2 reads YFSETQ. V was clipped by 0 bases and J by 4 bases; unmatched bases: 8. The CDR3 runs 16 residues. The CDR3 sequence is CASSLAGDRVSYEQYF. Here the CDR3 DNA reads TGCGCCAGCAGCTTGGCCGGGGACAGGGTTAGTTACGAGCAGTACTTC.

The chain recombines TRBV6-1 with TRBJ1-1, with D perhaps TRBD1 (6 bases). Trimming took off 6 bases at V and 1 base at J, with 12 bases between the two ends. Germline lookup yields CDR1 MNHNS and CDR2 SASEGT. The CDR3 runs 14 residues. CDR3: CASSRTATNTEAFF. The CDR3, as DNA: TGTGCCAGCAGCAGGACAGCCACGAACACTGAAGCTTTCTTT.

The rearrangement links TRBV27 to TRBJ2-7; possibly TRBD1 for D (5 bases). Germline V gives CDR1 MNHEY, CDR2 SMNVEV (reference sequence). This CDR3 is 15 amino acids long. V was trimmed by 0 bases and J by 4 bases, leaving 13 bases between them. CDR3 in DNA: TGTGCCAGCAGTTTATCGCAGGGTGGGGAATACGAGCAGTACTTC. Its translation is CASSLSQGGEYEQYF.